This T cell receptor (beta chain) originates from a study of shared clonotypes between healthy human individuals. The CDR3 totals 17 residues. Losses at the gene ends were 1 base for V and 0 bases for J; bases not matched to a gene: 6. CDR1 MGHRA and CDR2 YSYEKL come from the germline V gene. Repertoires were generated with immunoSEQ multiplex PCR, while TCRdb's copy carries only in-frame clones and drops some. The table lists around 180,000 clones, 90% to 95% of them singletons. The source is a woman in her 30s in good health. The chain links TRBV4-1 to TRBJ2-1; 7 bases align to TRBD2. The sequencing sample was made of naive CD4+ T cells sorted from blood. Subset: CD45RA+ positively selected. The CDR3 loop reads CASSQGPGGSSYNEQFF. The CDR3 DNA is TGCGCCAGCAGCCAAGGGCCCGGCGGGAGCTCCTACAATGAGCAGTTCTTC.